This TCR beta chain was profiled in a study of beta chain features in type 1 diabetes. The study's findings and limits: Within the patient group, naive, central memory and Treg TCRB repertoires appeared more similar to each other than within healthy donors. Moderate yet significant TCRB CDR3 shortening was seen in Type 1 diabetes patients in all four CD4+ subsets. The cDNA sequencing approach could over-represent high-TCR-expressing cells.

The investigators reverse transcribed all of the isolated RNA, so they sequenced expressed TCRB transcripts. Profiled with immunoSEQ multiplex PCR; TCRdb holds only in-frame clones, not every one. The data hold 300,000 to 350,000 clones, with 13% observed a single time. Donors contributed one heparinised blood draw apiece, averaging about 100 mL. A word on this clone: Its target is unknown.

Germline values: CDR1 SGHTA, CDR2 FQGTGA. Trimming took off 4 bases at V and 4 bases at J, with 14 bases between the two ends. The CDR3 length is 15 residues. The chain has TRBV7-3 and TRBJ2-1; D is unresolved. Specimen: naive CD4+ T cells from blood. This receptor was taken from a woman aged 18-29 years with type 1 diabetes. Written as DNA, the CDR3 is TGTGCCAGCAGCTCCTTCTCTATGGAGTACAATGAGCAGTTCTTC. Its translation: CASSSFSMEYNEQFF.